Presented here are 16 T cell receptor beta chains from one specimen sequenced in a study of control samples from healthy donors and cancer patients. TCRdb's copy holds only in-frame clones and misses some; the assay was immunoSEQ multiplex PCR. The data show approximately 66,000 clones, 90% seen once. Sequenced sample: PBMCs. The receptor set was obtained from a man between 60 and 75 years old with colorectal cancer.

This rearrangement joins TRBV7-2 to TRBJ2-3; D is undetermined. The CDR3 loop spans 14 amino acids. Trimming removed 5 bases from V and 9 bases from J, with 18 bases in between. Germline V gene sequence: CDR1 SGHTA, CDR2 FQGNSA. In nucleotides, the CDR3 is TGTGCCAGCAGCGCCGAGAACCCGGTAAGGACGCAGTATTTT. Encoded protein: CASSAENPVRTQYF. Looking up the rest from reference TRBV7-2 and TRBJ2-3 gives the full variable domain: GAGVSQSPSNKVTEKGKDVELRCDPISGHTALYWYRQSLGQGLEFLIYFQGNSAPDKSGLPSDRFSAERTGGSVSTLTIQRTQQEDSAVYLCASSAENPVRTQYFGPGTRLTVL.

This clone appeared once. The chain links TRBV19 to TRBJ1-1; D is unresolved. The ends were cut back, 4 bases at V and 5 bases at J, with 17 bases in the middle. Germline CDR1 is LNHDA and CDR2 is SQIVND (reference sequence). The CDR3 length is 15 residues. Here the CDR3 DNA reads TGTGCCAGTAGTAACGGGCAGCTTCAGCATACTGAAGCTTTCTTT. This encodes CASSNGQLQHTEAFF.

The rearrangement joins TRBV7-9 to TRBJ1-1; tentative D call: TRBD1 (5 bases). This CDR3 spans 16 amino acids. Trimming removed 1 base from V and 4 bases from J, with 16 bases in between. Germline V lookup: CDR1 SEHNR, CDR2 FQNEAQ (reference sequence). The CDR3 bases are TGTGCCAGCAGCTTAGGGGTCGGCAGGGCTGGCACTGAAGCTTTCTTT. This translates into CASSLGVGRAGTEAFF.

V gene TRBV7-7 combines with J gene TRBJ1-4; 7 nucleotides agree with TRBD1. CDR3 size: 14 residues. V lost 5 bases and J lost 4; bases outside the gene matches: 4. In germline, CDR1 is SSHAT, CDR2 FNYEAQ (reference sequence). The DNA for the CDR3 is TGTGCCAGCAGCCGACAGGGTTTTAATGAAAAACTGTTTTTT. Translation: CASSRQGFNEKLFF.

V usage is TRBV27 and J usage is TRBJ1-1; no reliable D call. CDR3 length equals 13 residues. CDR1 and CDR2 (germline): MNHEY, SMNVEV (reference sequence). Trimming took off 4 bases at V and 1 base at J, with 7 bases between the two ends. The CDR3 reads CASSSRENTEAFF. For the CDR3, the DNA is TGTGCCAGCAGTTCCCGCGAGAACACTGAAGCTTTCTTT.

This clone was seen only once. The genes are TRBV18 and TRBJ1-2; D uncertain. V was cut by 2 bases and J by 4 bases, with 14 bases left in between. The V gene's germline CDR1 is KGHSH and CDR2 LQKENI. The CDR3 extends over 15 amino acids. The CDR3 here is CASSPVPQVAYGYTF. CDR3 DNA: TGTGCCAGCTCACCAGTCCCCCAGGTAGCCTATGGCTACACCTTC.

The chain is built from TRBV3-1 (or the pseudogene TRBV3-2) and TRBJ2-5, with no clear D. Trimming shortened V by 1 base and J by 1 base, and 4 bases separated the two germline ends. The CDR3 has 13 amino acids. The germline CDR1 and CDR2 sequences are LGHDT and YNNKEL (reference sequence). CDR3 residues: CASSQGFQETQYF. In nucleotides, the CDR3 is TGTGCCAGCAGCCAAGGGTTCCAAGAGACCCAGTACTTC.

The chain combines TRBV28 with TRBJ2-3; unclear D gene. The V gene's germline CDR1 is MDHEN and CDR2 SYDVKM. This CDR3 has 15 amino acids. V lost 3 bases, J lost 4 bases, and 14 bases lay in between. CDR3 region: CASSFHSNTADTQYF. The DNA for the CDR3 is TGTGCCAGCAGTTTCCATAGCAACACGGCAGATACGCAGTATTTT.

The chain combines TRBV4-3 with TRBJ2-7, with 7 bases matching TRBD2. The germline gives CDR1 LGHNA, CDR2 YSLEER. The CDR3 has 14 amino acids. V lost 0 bases to trimming and J lost 7 bases; unmatched junction nucleotides: 6. CDR3 amino acids: CASSQEAGVGEQYF. For the CDR3, the DNA is TGCGCCAGCAGCCAAGAGGCGGGAGTAGGAGAGCAGTACTTC.

This clone was counted once. The genes are TRBV7-2 and TRBJ2-3; a weak D match, TRBD2 (5 bases). V was trimmed by 1 base and J by 4 bases, leaving 9 bases between them. Germline CDR1 and CDR2: SGHTA and FQGNSA. The CDR3 contains 14 residues. CDR3 nucleotides: TGTGCCAGCAGCTTAGATACGGGGTCAGATACGCAGTATTTT. It is translated as CASSLDTGSDTQYF.

The rearrangement joins TRBV7-2 to TRBJ2-7; 7 bases align to TRBD2. The germline gives CDR1 SGHTA, CDR2 FQGNSA. The CDR3 has 13 residues. J gave up 2 bases and V 5 bases, and 3 bases lay outside the gene matches. CDR3 in amino acids: CASSLGTTYEQYF. CDR3 bases: TGTGCCAGCAGCCTCGGGACTACCTACGAGCAGTACTTC.

This clone was observed a handful of times. CDR3 sequence: CASSLDSADTEAFF. In DNA, the CDR3 is TGTGCCAGCAGCTTAGACTCTGCGGACACTGAAGCTTTCTTT. The rearrangement links TRBV7-8 to TRBJ1-1; no definite D call. The CDR3 runs 14 residues. Deletions cut 1 base from V and 3 bases from J, with 9 bases between. CDR1 is SGHVS, CDR2 FQNEAQ, per germline.

For this clone: Germline and junction disagree at one end, which may indicate a read error. V gene TRBV18 combines with J gene TRBJ2-3; 7 positions agree with TRBD2. The CDR3 covers 15 residues. Germline V gives CDR1 KGHSH, CDR2 LQKENI. CDR3 in DNA: TGTGCCAGCTCACCCCGGGGCGGGAGCAGAGATACGCAGTATTTT. Translating gives CASSPRGGSRDTQYF.

This clone occurred once. The V gene is TRBV6-1, the J gene TRBJ2-7; weak D call: TRBD1 (5 bases). Trimming removed 3 bases at V and 5 bases at J, with 14 bases between. The CDR3 totals 14 residues. Germline V CDR1 and CDR2: MNHNS, SASEGT. The CDR3 nucleotides read TGTGCCAGCAGTGAGGGCAACAGGCAGAACGAGCAGTACTTC. Amino acids: CASSEGNRQNEQYF.

The V gene is TRBV4-2, the J gene TRBJ2-7; unclear D gene. V was pared by 1 base and J by 2 bases, with 3 bases between. The CDR3 length is 12 residues. The germline V gene encodes CDR1 LGHNA and CDR2 YNFKEQ. DNA of the CDR3: TGTGCCAGCAGCCAAGTTCCCTACGAGCAGTACTTC. Its translation: CASSQVPYEQYF.

This clone was detected only once. This chain connects TRBV7-2 to TRBJ1-5, with 7 nucleotides matching TRBD1. CDR1 is SGHTA, CDR2 FQGNSA, per germline. V shed 5 bases and J 2 bases; nucleotides not matched to a gene: 3. The length of the CDR3 is 14 residues. CDR3 sequence (DNA): TGTGCCAGCAGCCAGGGGGGGGGCAATCAGCCCCAGCATTTT. Residues: CASSQGGGNQPQHF.